These T cell receptor beta chains were read from a single sample in a study of human T cells and chemical hapten exposure. MiXCR, applied by TCRdb to the 5' RACE reads, yields one record per CDR3 protein. The table includes about 81,000 distinct CDR3 sequences, 6% to 8.5% detected once. The source of these receptors is a male donor in good health. The CDR3 runs from the conserved cysteine through the conserved F or W. Each record gives: V gene, J gene, clone size, D gene, CDR3 protein, CDR3 DNA. D genes are given only for firm matches. Clone size, where shown, is once, few, many, or a class for clones that have expanded.

TRBV6-5	TRBJ2-7	many	-	CASSERYEQYF	TGTGCCAGCTCCGAGAGGTACGAGCAGTACTTC
TRBV28	TRBJ1-2	-	TRBD1	CASSPTPGTGSDGYTF	TGTGCCAGCAGCCCAACCCCGGGGACAGGTAGCGATGGCTACACCTTC
TRBV5-1	TRBJ2-7	-	-	CASSLNQGGTYEQYF	TGCGCCAGCAGCTTGAACCAGGGAGGCACCTACGAGCAGTACTTC
TRBV20-1	TRBJ1-5	-	-	CSASHPSEAGNQPQHF	TGCAGTGCTAGCCATCCGAGTGAGGCGGGCAATCAGCCCCAGCATTTT
TRBV4-2	TRBJ2-1	-	TRBD2	CASSPGGTRGPGEQFF	TGTGCCAGCAGCCCAGGCGGGACTAGGGGCCCCGGTGAGCAGTTCTTC
TRBV2	TRBJ1-6	-	-	CASSPQGRNNSPLHF	TGTGCCAGCAGTCCACAGGGTCGGAATAATTCACCCCTCCACTTT
TRBV12-3/TRBV12-4	TRBJ1-3	-	TRBD1	CASSFGQGSPSGNTIYF	TGTGCCAGCAGTTTCGGACAGGGGAGCCCATCTGGAAACACCATATATTTT
TRBV7-9	TRBJ1-4	-	-	CASSPTSSEKLFF	TGTGCCAGCAGCCCAACCTCAAGTGAAAAACTGTTTTTT
TRBV9	TRBJ1-1	-	TRBD1	CASSLTGFSNTEAFF	TGTGCCAGCAGCTTGACAGGGTTTTCGAACACTGAAGCTTTCTTT
TRBV12-3/TRBV12-4	TRBJ2-7	many	-	CASSLQMNYEQYF	TGTGCCAGCAGTTTACAGATGAACTACGAGCAGTACTTC
TRBV7-9	TRBJ2-4	-	-	CASGTRTLGKNIQYF	TGTGCCAGCGGAACACGGACTTTGGGCAAAAACATTCAGTACTTC
TRBV6-5	TRBJ2-1	-	-	CASSYSGARGYNEQFF	TGTGCCAGCAGTTACTCGGGGGCGCGGGGATACAATGAGCAGTTCTTC
TRBV5-1	TRBJ1-1	-	-	CASTPLGGGEAFF	TGCGCCAGCACCCCCCTGGGGGGAGGGGAAGCTTTCTTT
TRBV11-2	TRBJ2-2	-	-	CASSLEATGELFF	TGTGCCAGCAGCTTAGAGGCCACCGGGGAGCTGTTTTTT
TRBV4-3	TRBJ2-7	many	TRBD1	CASSPTGSTSDEQYF	TGCGCCAGCAGCCCGACAGGGTCCACCAGTGACGAGCAGTACTTC
TRBV10-3	TRBJ1-1	-	TRBD1	CAISEPGQGKDTEAFF	TGTGCCATCAGTGAACCGGGACAGGGGAAGGACACTGAAGCTTTCTTT
TRBV21-1	TRBJ2-1	many	-	CASSKGSPTSGRHSYNEQFF	TGTGCCAGCAGCAAAGGGTCCCCAACTAGCGGGAGGCACTCCTACAATGAGCAGTTCTTC
TRBV4-2	TRBJ1-3	few	TRBD1	CASSQVGGQGISGNTIYF	TGTGCCAGCAGCCAAGTAGGAGGACAGGGCATCTCTGGAAACACCATATATTTT
TRBV9	TRBJ2-7	many	TRBD1	CASSVADRYYEQYF	TGTGCCAGCAGCGTAGCGGACAGGTACTACGAGCAGTACTTC
TRBV19	TRBJ1-5	-	-	CASSARGRKYSNQPQHF	TGTGCCAGTAGCGCCCGGGGACGCAAATATAGCAATCAGCCCCAGCATTTT
TRBV7-2	TRBJ2-2	-	-	CASSFQGTGELFF	TGTGCCAGCAGCTTCCAGGGGACCGGGGAGCTGTTTTTT
TRBV7-9	TRBJ1-2	few	TRBD1	CASSFGQGGLEGYTF	TGTGCCAGCAGTTTCGGACAGGGAGGGTTGGAAGGCTACACCTTC
TRBV5-4	TRBJ2-5	few	-	CASSLTAEETQYF	TGTGCCAGCAGCTTGACGGCAGAAGAGACCCAGTACTTC
TRBV6-1	TRBJ2-7	-	-	CASTSNRGISYEQYF	TGTGCCAGCACCTCCAATCGGGGAATCTCCTACGAGCAGTACTTC
TRBV5-1	TRBJ2-3	-	-	CASSFPGDDTQYF	TGCGCCAGCAGCTTTCCAGGGGACGATACGCAGTATTTT
TRBV7-7	TRBJ2-5	-	-	CASSFVQQETQYF	TGTGCCAGCAGCTTCGTCCAGCAAGAGACCCAGTACTTC
TRBV6-6	TRBJ2-5	few	-	CASSYESSRETQYF	TGTGCCAGCAGTTACGAGTCTTCTAGAGAGACCCAGTACTTC
TRBV12-3/TRBV12-4	TRBJ2-7	many	TRBD2	CASSFSSGGTYEQYF	TGTGCCAGCAGTTTTTCGAGCGGGGGAACCTACGAGCAGTACTTC
TRBV5-1	TRBJ2-6	many	-	CASTSGSGANVLTF	TGCGCCAGCACAAGCGGCTCTGGGGCCAACGTCCTGACTTTC
TRBV20-1	TRBJ2-3	few	-	CSAIPDISRTDTQYF	TGCAGTGCTATTCCGGACATTAGTCGAACAGATACGCAGTATTTT
TRBV6-6	TRBJ2-1	few	-	CATKSGDNEQFF	TGTGCCACCAAGTCCGGGGACAATGAGCAGTTCTTC
TRBV29-1	TRBJ2-5	many	-	CSVRGQYQETQYF	TGCAGCGTTCGCGGACAGTACCAAGAGACCCAGTACTTC
TRBV29-1	TRBJ1-3	many	-	CSVEDMRSEESGNTIYF	TGCAGCGTTGAAGATATGCGCAGTGAAGAGTCTGGAAACACCATATATTTT
TRBV29-1	TRBJ1-2	few	-	CSVGTPEIYGYTF	TGCAGCGTCGGTACTCCGGAAATCTATGGCTACACCTTC
TRBV11-2	TRBJ2-5	-	TRBD2	CASSHGTSGGPQSGTQYF	TGTGCCAGCAGCCACGGGACTAGCGGGGGCCCACAATCAGGGACCCAGTACTTC
TRBV4-3	TRBJ2-7	many	-	CASSQAPGGYEQYF	TGCGCCAGCAGCCAAGCTCCCGGAGGCTACGAGCAGTACTTC
TRBV7-2	TRBJ1-4	few	TRBD1	CASSHGQGGEKLFF	TGTGCCAGCAGCCATGGACAGGGGGGTGAAAAACTGTTTTTT
TRBV2	TRBJ1-1	few	-	CASRGGGGTEAFF	TGTGCCAGCCGCGGGGGAGGGGGCACTGAAGCTTTCTTT
TRBV10-3	TRBJ1-5	-	-	CAISEGRGSNQPQHF	TGTGCCATCTCTGAGGGGAGGGGAAGCAATCAGCCCCAGCATTTT
TRBV28	TRBJ2-7	-	-	CASSPSEGGYEQYF	TGTGCCAGCAGTCCCTCCGAGGGGGGTTACGAGCAGTACTTC
TRBV29-1	TRBJ1-1	few	-	CSVAGLTNTEAFF	TGCAGCGTCGCGGGACTCACGAACACTGAAGCTTTCTTT
TRBV7-2	TRBJ2-7	few	TRBD2	CASSLHSGSRGSYEQYF	TGTGCCAGCAGTCTACATAGCGGGAGTAGGGGTTCCTACGAGCAGTACTTC
TRBV6-2/TRBV6-3	TRBJ2-5	-	-	CASSPGGVGTQYF	TGTGCCAGCAGTCCCGGAGGGGTAGGGACCCAGTACTTC
TRBV5-5	TRBJ1-1	few	-	CASSLGPQGPTEAFF	TGTGCCAGCAGCTTGGGGCCACAGGGTCCCACTGAAGCTTTCTTT
TRBV3-1	TRBJ1-3	few	-	CASSHAPGRSSGNTIYF	TGTGCCAGCAGCCATGCCCCGGGACGGAGCTCTGGAAACACCATATATTTT
TRBV19	TRBJ2-1	-	-	CASSIGPVGEQFF	TGTGCCAGTAGTATAGGACCAGTTGGCGAGCAGTTCTTC
TRBV7-2	TRBJ1-3	few	-	CASSPDQGNTIYF	TGTGCCAGCAGCCCCGACCAGGGAAACACCATATATTTT
TRBV30	TRBJ2-2	-	-	CAWRPGHYNTGELFF	TGTGCCTGGAGGCCGGGACACTATAACACCGGGGAGCTGTTTTTT